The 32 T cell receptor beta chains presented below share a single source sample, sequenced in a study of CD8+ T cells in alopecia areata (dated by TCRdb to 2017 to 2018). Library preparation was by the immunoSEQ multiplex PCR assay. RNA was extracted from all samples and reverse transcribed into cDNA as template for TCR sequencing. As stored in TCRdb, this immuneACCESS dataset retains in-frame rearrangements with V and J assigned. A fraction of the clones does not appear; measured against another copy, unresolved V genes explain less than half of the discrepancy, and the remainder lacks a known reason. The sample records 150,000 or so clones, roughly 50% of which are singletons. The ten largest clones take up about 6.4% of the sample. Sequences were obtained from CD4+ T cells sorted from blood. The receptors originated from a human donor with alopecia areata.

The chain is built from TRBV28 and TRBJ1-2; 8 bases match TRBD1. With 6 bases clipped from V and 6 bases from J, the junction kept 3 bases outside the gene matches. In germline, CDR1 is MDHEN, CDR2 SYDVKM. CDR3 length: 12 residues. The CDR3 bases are TGTGCCAGCAGAACAGGGGGAAATGGCTACACCTTC. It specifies CASRTGGNGYTF.

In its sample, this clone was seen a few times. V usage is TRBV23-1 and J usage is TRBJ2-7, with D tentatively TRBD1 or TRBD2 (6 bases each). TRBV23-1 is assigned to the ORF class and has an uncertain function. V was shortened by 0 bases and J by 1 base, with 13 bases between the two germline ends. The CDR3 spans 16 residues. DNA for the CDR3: TGCGCCAGCAGTCAATCTGGGCAGGGGAGGTCCTACGAGCAGTACTTC. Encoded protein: CASSQSGQGRSYEQYF.

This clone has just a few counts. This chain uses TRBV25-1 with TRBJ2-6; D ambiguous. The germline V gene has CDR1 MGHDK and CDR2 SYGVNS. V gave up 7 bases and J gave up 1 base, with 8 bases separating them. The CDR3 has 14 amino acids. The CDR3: CASNAKSGANVLTF. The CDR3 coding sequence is TGTGCCAGCAATGCGAAATCTGGGGCCAACGTCCTGACTTTC.

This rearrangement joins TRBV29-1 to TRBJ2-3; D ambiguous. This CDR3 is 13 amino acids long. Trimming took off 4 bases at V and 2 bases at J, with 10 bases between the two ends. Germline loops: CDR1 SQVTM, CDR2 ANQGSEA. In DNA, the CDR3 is TGCAGCGTTGGATTCGGTCCCACAGATACGCAGTATTTT. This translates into CSVGFGPTDTQYF.

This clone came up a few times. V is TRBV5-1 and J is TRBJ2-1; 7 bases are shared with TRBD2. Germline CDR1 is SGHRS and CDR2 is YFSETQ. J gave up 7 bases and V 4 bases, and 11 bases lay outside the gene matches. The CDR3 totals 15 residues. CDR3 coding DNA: TGCGCCAGCAGCGTGACCGGGACTAACCAGAATGAGCAGTTCTTC. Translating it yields CASSVTGTNQNEQFF.

The CDR3 here is CASSLPGTPRNEQFF. The CDR3 DNA is TGTGCCAGCAGCCTTCCCGGGACCCCCCGCAATGAGCAGTTCTTC. The gene calls are TRBV11-2 and TRBJ2-1; perhaps D is TRBD1 or TRBD2 (5 bases each). Germline lookup yields CDR1 SGHAT and CDR2 FQNNGV. CDR3 length: 15 amino acids. Deletions cut 5 bases from V and 6 bases from J, with 17 bases between. Using reference TRBV11-2 and TRBJ2-1 for the parts outside the CDR3, the full variable domain is EAGVAQSPRYKIIEKRQSVAFWCNPISGHATLYWYQQILGQGPKLLIQFQNNGVVDDSQLPKDRFSAERLKGVDSTLKIQPAKLEDSAVYLCASSLPGTPRNEQFFGPGTRLTVL.

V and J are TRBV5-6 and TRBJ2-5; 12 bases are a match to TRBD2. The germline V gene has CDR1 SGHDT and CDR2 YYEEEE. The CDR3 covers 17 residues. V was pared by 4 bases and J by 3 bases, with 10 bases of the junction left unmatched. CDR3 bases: TGTGCCAGCAGCAATTATCGACTAGCGGGAGTAGAAGAGACCCAGTACTTC. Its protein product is CASSNYRLAGVEETQYF.

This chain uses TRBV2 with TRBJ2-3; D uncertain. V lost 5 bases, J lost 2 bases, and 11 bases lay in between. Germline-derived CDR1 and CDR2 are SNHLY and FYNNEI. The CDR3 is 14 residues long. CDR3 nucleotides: TGTGCCAGCAGTTCAGCCCTCGTCACAGATACGCAGTATTTT. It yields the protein CASSSALVTDTQYF. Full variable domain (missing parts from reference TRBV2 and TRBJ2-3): EPEVTQTPSHQVTQMGQEVILRCVPISNHLYFYWYRQILGQKVEFLVSFYNNEISEKSEIFDDQFSVERPDGSNFTLKIRSTKLEDSAMYFCASSSALVTDTQYFGPGTRLTVL.

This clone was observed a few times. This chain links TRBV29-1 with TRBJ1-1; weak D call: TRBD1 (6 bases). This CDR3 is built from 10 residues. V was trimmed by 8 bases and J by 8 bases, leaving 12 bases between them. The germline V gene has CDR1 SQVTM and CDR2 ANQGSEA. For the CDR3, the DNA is TGCAGCCCCCGGGGGGCAGAAGCTTTCTTT. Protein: CSPRGAEAFF.

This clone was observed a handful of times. CDR3 in amino acids: CASSLAGTGANVLTF. In nucleotides, the CDR3 is TGTGCCAGCAGTTTGGCAGGGACTGGGGCCAACGTCCTGACTTTC. The V call is TRBV27, the J call TRBJ2-6; TRBD1 might be the D (5 bases). The CDR3 is 15 residues long. Germline assignment: CDR1 MNHEY and CDR2 SMNVEV (reference sequence). V dropped 3 bases and J dropped 2 bases, with 8 bases sitting between them.

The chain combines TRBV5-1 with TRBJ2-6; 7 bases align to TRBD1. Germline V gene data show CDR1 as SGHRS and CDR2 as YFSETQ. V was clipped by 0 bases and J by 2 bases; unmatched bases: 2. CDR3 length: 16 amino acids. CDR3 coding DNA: TGCGCCAGCAGCTTGGCCAGGGGGACTGGGGCCAACGTCCTGACTTTC. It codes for CASSLARGTGANVLTF.

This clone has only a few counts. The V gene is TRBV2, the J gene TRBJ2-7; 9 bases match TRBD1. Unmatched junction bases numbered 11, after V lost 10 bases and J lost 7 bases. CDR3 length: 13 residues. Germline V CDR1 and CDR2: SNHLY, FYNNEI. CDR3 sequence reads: CATTWDRVQEQYF. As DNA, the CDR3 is TGTGCCACCACGTGGGACAGGGTTCAGGAGCAGTACTTC. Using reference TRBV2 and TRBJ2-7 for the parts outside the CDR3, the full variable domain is EPEVTQTPSHQVTQMGQEVILRCVPISNHLYFYWYRQILGQKVEFLVSFYNNEISEKSEIFDDQFSVERPDGSNFTLKIRSTKLEDSAMYFCATTWDRVQEQYFGPGTRLTVT.

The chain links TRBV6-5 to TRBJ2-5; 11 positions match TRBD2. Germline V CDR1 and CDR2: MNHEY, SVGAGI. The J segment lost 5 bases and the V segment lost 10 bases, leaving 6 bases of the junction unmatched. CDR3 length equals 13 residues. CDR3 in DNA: TGTGCCACCAAGACTAGCGGGACGGAGACCCAGTACTTC. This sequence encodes CATKTSGTETQYF.

The DNA for the CDR3 is TGCGCCAGCAGCCTCGCGGACAGGGGGCGGTGGGAGCTGTTTTTT. Its protein is CASSLADRGRWELFF. The chain has TRBV5-1 and TRBJ2-2; 11 positions match TRBD1. Germline V CDR1 and CDR2: SGHRS, YFSETQ. Trimming at V came to 4 bases and at J to 9 bases, leaving 8 bases not matched to a gene. CDR3 length: 15 residues.

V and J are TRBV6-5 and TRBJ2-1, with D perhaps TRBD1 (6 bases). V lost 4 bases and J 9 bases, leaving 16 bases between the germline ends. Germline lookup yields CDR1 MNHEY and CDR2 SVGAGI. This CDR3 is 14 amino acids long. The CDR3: CASSFWAEGGEQFF. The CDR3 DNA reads TGTGCCAGCAGTTTCTGGGCCGAAGGGGGTGAGCAGTTCTTC.

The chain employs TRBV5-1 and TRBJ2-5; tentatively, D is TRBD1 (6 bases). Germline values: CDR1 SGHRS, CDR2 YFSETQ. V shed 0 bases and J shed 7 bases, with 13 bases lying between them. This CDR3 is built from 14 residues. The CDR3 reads CASSLGQVLGTQYF. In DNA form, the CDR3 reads TGCGCCAGCAGCTTGGGACAGGTACTGGGGACCCAGTACTTC.

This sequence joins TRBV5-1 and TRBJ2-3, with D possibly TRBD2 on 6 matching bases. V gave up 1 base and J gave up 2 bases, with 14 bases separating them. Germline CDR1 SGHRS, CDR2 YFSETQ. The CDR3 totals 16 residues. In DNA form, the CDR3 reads TGCGCCAGCAGCTTGCTGGAGGGCGGTGTCACAGATACGCAGTATTTT. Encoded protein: CASSLLEGGVTDTQYF.

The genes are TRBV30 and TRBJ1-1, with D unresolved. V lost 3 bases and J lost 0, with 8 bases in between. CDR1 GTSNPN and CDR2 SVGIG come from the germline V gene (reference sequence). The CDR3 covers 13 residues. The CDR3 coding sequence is TGTGCCTGGAGCCTCTTCTTGAACACTGAAGCTTTCTTT. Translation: CAWSLFLNTEAFF.

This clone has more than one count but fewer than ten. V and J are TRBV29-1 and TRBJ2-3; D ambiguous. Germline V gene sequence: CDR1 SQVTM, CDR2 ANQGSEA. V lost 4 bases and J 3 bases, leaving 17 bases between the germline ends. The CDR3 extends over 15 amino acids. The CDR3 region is CSVVIFTAITDTQYF. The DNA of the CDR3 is TGCAGCGTTGTGATCTTCACAGCTATTACAGATACGCAGTATTTT.

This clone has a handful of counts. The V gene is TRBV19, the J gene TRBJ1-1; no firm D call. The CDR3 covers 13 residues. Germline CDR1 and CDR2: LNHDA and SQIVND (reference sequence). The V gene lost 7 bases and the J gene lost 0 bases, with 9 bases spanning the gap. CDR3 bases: TGTGCCAGTAACTCCCACCTGAACACTGAAGCTTTCTTT. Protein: CASNSHLNTEAFF. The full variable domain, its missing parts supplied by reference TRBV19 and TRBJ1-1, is DGGITQSPKYLFRKEGQNVTLSCEQNLNHDAMYWYRQDPGQGLRLIYYSQIVNDFQKGDIAEGYSVSREKKESFPLTVTSAQKNPTAFYLCASNSHLNTEAFFGQGTRLTVV.

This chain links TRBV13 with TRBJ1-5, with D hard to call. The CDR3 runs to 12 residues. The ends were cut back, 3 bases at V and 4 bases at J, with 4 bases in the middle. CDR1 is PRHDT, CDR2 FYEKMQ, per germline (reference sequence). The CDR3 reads CASSLRNQPQHF. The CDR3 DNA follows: TGTGCCAGCAGCTTGCGTAATCAGCCCCAGCATTTT.

The CDR3 DNA reads as TGCGCCAGCAGCCAAGAAGGCAGGGATCATTACGAGCAGTACTTC. Residues: CASSQEGRDHYEQYF. The chain has TRBV4-1 and TRBJ2-7, with a weak D call TRBD1 (5 bases). Germline CDR1 MGHRA, CDR2 YSYEKL. V was trimmed by 0 bases and J by 4 bases, leaving 13 bases between them. This CDR3 comprises 15 residues.

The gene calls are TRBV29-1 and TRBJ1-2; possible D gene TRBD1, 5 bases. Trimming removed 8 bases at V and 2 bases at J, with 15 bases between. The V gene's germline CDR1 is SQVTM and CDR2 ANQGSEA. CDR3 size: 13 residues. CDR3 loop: CSTTDWDNYGYTF. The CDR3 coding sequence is TGCAGCACCACTGACTGGGACAACTATGGCTACACCTTC.

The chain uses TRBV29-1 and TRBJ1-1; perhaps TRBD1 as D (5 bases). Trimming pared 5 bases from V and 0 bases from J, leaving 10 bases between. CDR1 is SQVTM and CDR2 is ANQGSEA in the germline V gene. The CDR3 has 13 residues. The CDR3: CSVSGFVNTEAFF. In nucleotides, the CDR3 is TGCAGCGTTTCAGGGTTCGTGAACACTGAAGCTTTCTTT.

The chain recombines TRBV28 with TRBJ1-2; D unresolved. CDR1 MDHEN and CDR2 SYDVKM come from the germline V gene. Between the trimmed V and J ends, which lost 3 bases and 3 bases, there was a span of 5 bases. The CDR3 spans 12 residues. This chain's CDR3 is CASSFADYGYTF. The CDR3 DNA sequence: TGTGCCAGCAGTTTCGCGGACTATGGCTACACCTTC.

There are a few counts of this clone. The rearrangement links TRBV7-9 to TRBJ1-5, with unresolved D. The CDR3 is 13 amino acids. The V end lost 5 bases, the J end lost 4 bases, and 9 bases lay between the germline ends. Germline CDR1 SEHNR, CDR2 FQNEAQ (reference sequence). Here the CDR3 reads CASSTTDNQPQHF. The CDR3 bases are TGTGCCAGCAGCACGACTGATAATCAGCCCCAGCATTTT.

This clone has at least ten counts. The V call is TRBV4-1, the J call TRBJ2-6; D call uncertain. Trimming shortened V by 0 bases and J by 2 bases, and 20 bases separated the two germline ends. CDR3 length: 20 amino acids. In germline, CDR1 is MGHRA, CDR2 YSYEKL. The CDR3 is CASSQDEKLPSLTGANVLTF. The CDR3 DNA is TGCGCCAGCAGCCAAGACGAAAAACTCCCCTCACTTACTGGGGCCAACGTCCTGACTTTC.

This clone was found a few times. CDR3: CASSASGEMEYF. The CDR3 coding sequence is TGTGCCAGCAGTGCTAGCGGGGAAATGGAGTATTTT. This chain links TRBV2 with TRBJ2-3; 9 nucleotides agree with TRBD2. The CDR3 length is 12 residues. Germline lookup yields CDR1 SNHLY and CDR2 FYNNEI. Trimming cost V 4 bases and J 13 bases; bases outside gene matches: 6.

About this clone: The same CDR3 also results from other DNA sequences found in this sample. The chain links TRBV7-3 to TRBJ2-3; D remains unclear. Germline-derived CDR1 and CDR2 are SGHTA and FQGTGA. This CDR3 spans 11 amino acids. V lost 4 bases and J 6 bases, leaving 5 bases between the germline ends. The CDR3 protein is CASSSSDTQYF. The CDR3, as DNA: TGTGCCAGCAGCTCCTCGGATACGCAGTATTTT.

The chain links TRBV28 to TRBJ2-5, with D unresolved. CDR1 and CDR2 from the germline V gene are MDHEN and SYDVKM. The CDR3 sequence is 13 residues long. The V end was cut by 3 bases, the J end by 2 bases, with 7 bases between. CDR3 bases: TGTGCCAGCAGTTTGTCAGTTCAAGAGACCCAGTACTTC. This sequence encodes CASSLSVQETQYF.

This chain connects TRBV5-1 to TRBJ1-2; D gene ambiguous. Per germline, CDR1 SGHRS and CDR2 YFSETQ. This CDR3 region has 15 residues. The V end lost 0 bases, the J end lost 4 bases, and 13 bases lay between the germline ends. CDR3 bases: TGCGCCAGCAGCTTGGATGGGGAGGAGGGCTATGGCTACACCTTC. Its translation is CASSLDGEEGYGYTF.

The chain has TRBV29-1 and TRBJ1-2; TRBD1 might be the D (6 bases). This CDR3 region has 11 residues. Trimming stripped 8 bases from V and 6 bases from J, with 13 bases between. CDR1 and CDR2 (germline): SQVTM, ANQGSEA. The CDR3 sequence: CSLDEGDGYTF. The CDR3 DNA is TGCAGCCTGGATGAGGGGGATGGCTACACCTTC.